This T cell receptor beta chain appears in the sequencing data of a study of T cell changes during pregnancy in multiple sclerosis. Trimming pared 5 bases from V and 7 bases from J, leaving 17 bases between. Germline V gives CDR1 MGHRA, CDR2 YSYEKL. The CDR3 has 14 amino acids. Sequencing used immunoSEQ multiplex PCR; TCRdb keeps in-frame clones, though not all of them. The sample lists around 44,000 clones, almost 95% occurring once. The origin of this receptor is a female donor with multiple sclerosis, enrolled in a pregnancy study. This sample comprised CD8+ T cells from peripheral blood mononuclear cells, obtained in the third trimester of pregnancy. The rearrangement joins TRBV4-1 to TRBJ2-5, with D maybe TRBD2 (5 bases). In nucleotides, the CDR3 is TGCGCCAGCAGCTTCCAGACTATCCTGGGGACCCAGTACTTC. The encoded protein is CASSFQTILGTQYF.